This record covers a single T cell receptor beta chain. This CDR3 region has 14 residues. Germline V lookup: CDR1 MNHEY, CDR2 SMNVEV (reference sequence). Trimming pared 6 bases from V and 7 bases from J, leaving 17 bases between. TCRdb keeps only in-frame clones here, not all; method: immunoSEQ multiplex PCR. Of 2.3 million or so clones listed, 80% to 95% are singletons. This sample was taken from a study of shared clonotypes between healthy human individuals. The TCR was taken from a man between 18 and 35 years old in good health. Some clones in this sample may be carry-over from other donors' samples. V gene TRBV27 combines with J gene TRBJ2-3, with D maybe TRBD1 (5 bases). What was sequenced was naive CD4+ T cells from PBMCs. The subset denotes: CD45RA+ positively selected. CDR3 protein: CASSQGHATNTQYF. As DNA, the CDR3 is TGTGCCAGCAGCCAAGGACATGCTACGAATACGCAGTATTTT.